This TCR beta chain was observed in a study of radiotherapy plus CTLA-4 blockade in lung cancer (dated by TCRdb to 2016 to 2018). In terms of the full investigation: Among enrolled patients, around 20% had an objective response and 25% to 35% reached disease control. Findings and caveats that apply to the study as a whole: Early dynamic changes in blood T cell clones, together with increased serum interferon-beta after radiation, were reported as the strongest predictors of response. After treatment with radiotherapy and ipilimumab, TCR clones that originated in tumors expanded in peripheral blood.

This clone was counted at least ten times. Its target antigen remains unknown. The sample holds no much larger clone one base away, and base qualities are not on file. In this study, focal radiation therapy paired with CTLA-4 blockade (ipilimumab) was tested in patients who had chemo-refractory metastatic non-small-cell lung cancer. Taken from cysteine to phenylalanine, the CDR3 has 12 residues. The retained sequence is limited to the CDR3, 36 bases, with the frame set at the first base. V lost 6 bases and J lost 4 bases, and the count of bases not matched to a germline gene is 0. The germline V gene provides CDR1 SGHTA and CDR2 FQGNSA. Library preparation employed the immunoSEQ multiplex PCR assay. Sourced from immuneACCESS, this table was stored by TCRdb with only in-frame sequences that have V and J called. A share of the clones is absent; for the studies checked, an unresolved V gene accounts for under half, and the remainder has no known explanation. The sample yields roughly 63,000 clones; around 74% were counted once. About 8.3% of the sample rests with the top ten.

This receptor was identified in a human donor with non-small cell lung cancer whose response to radiotherapy plus ipilimumab could not be evaluated. Here the sequenced sample was peripheral blood, taken from a patient treated with radiotherapy plus ipilimumab. In this chain, TRBV7-2 is recombined with TRBJ1-5; 7 junctional bases match TRBD1. The CDR3 region has the sequence CASRTGNQPQHF. The DNA reads TGTGCCAGCAGGACAGGGAATCAGCCCCAGCATTTT.